This TCR beta chain emerged from a study of cytomegalovirus exposure and HLA in healthy donors. Study background: In a later analysis, the approximately 120 validation repertoires were reported to have used the same platform as the 600 to 800 first-cohort repertoires.

The CDR3 loop spans 14 amino acids. Germline V lookup: CDR1 SEHNR, CDR2 FQNEAQ (reference sequence). V was trimmed by 6 bases and J by 4 bases, leaving 12 bases between them. Sequenced by immunoSEQ multiplex PCR; TCRdb stores in-frame clones only, minus some. The sample lists 100,000 or so clones, around 84% occurring once. The genes are TRBV7-9 and TRBJ2-2; unclear D gene. This TCR derives from a man aged 18 to 35 in good health and CMV-seropositive. What was sequenced was PBMCs. CDR3 coding DNA: TGTGCCAGCAGTGGATTAGCCCTCACCGGGGAGCTGTTTTTT. Protein product: CASSGLALTGELFF.